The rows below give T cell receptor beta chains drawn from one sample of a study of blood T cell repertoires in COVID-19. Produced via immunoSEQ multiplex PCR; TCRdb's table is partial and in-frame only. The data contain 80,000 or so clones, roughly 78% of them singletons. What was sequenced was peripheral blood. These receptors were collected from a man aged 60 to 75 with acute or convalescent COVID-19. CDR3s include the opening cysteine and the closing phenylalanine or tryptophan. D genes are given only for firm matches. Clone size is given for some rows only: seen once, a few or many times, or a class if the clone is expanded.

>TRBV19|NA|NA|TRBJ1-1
CASKGLNTEAFF
TGTGCCAGTAAGGGACTCAACACTGAAGCTTTCTTT
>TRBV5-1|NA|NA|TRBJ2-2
CASSPRVTGELFF
TGCGCCAGCAGCCCGCGGGTCACCGGGGAGCTGTTTTTT
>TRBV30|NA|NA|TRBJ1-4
CAWSSRGSNEKLFF
TGTGCCTGGAGTTCCAGGGGATCTAATGAAAAACTGTTTTTT
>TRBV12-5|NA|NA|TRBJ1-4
CASGFMSEKLFF
TGTGCTAGTGGTTTTATGTCTGAAAAACTGTTTTTT
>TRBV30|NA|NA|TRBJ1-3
CAWKRASGNTIYF
TGTGCCTGGAAGAGAGCCTCTGGAAACACCATATATTTT
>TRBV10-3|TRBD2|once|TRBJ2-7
CAISGGGSDGYEQYF
TGTGCCATCAGTGGGGGCGGGAGTGACGGCTACGAGCAGTACTTC
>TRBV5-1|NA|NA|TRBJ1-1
CASSSAERSEAFF
TGCGCCAGCAGCTCGGCGGAGAGAAGTGAAGCTTTCTTT
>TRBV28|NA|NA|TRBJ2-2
CASTLGGAGNTGELFF
TGTGCCAGCACACTAGGGGGGGCAGGGAACACCGGGGAGCTGTTTTTT
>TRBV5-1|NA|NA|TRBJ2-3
CASSTGQTLSTDTQYF
TGCGCCAGCAGCACAGGACAGACCCTTAGCACAGATACGCAGTATTTT
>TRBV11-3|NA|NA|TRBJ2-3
CASSLEGAGGRDTQYF
TGTGCCAGCAGCCTAGAGGGGGCGGGGGGACGAGATACGCAGTATTTT
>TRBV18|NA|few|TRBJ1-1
CASSPNSGPEAFF
TGTGCCAGCTCACCTAATAGCGGCCCTGAAGCTTTCTTT
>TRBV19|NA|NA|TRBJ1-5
CASTPEGRSNQPQHF
TGTGCCAGTACCCCGGAGGGACGGAGCAATCAGCCCCAGCATTTT
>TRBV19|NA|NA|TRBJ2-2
CASKRLGAVAGELFF
TGTGCCAGTAAAAGACTAGGGGCGGTGGCGGGGGAGCTGTTTTTT
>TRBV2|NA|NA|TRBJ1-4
CASSNSYNEKLFF
TGTGCCAGCAGTAACAGTTATAATGAAAAACTGTTTTTT
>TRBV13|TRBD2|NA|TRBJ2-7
CASSPRTSGYEQYF
TGTGCCAGCAGCCCCCGGACTAGCGGTTACGAGCAGTACTTC
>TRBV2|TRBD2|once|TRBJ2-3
CASSGPGGGLDTQYF
TGTGCCAGCAGTGGCCCGGGCGGGGGATTAGATACGCAGTATTTT
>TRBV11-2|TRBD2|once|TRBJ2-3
CASSSGTSGISDTQYF
TGTGCCAGCAGCTCAGGGACTAGCGGGATTTCAGATACGCAGTATTTT
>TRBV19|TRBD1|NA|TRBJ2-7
CASSIAGQGGIYEQYF
TGTGCCAGTAGTATAGCGGGACAGGGGGGCATCTACGAGCAGTACTTC
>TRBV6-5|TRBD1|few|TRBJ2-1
CASSFQGVRFF
TGTGCCAGCAGCTTCCAGGGGGTACGGTTCTTC
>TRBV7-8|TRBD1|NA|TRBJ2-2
CASRDRVNTGELFF
TGTGCCAGCAGGGACAGGGTGAACACCGGGGAGCTGTTTTTT
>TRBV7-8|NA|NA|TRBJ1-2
CASSLESLGPGYGYTF
TGTGCCAGCAGCTTAGAGTCCTTGGGGCCGGGCTATGGCTACACCTTC
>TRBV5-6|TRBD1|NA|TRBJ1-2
CASSAINRGNYGYTF
TGTGCCAGCAGCGCCATTAACAGGGGGAACTATGGCTACACCTTC
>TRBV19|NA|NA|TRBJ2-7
CASSSVQGYEQYF
TGTGCCAGTAGTTCCGTTCAGGGTTACGAGCAGTACTTC
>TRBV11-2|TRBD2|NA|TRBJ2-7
CASSSGLETEQYF
TGTGCCAGCAGCTCGGGACTAGAAACCGAGCAGTACTTC
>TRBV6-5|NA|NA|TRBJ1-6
CASSYSRTPLHF
TGTGCCAGCAGTTACTCGCGAACACCCCTCCACTTT
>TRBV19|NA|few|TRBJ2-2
CAIGPPGNTGELFF
TGTGCCATCGGCCCCCCAGGGAACACCGGGGAGCTGTTTTTT
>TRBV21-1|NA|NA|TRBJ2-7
CARIQSSGRESSSYEQYF
TGTGCCAGGATCCAATCTAGCGGGAGAGAGAGCAGCTCCTACGAGCAGTACTTC
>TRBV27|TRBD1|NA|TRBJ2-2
CASSFWTGGAGNTGELFF
TGTGCCAGCAGTTTTTGGACAGGGGGAGCAGGGAACACCGGGGAGCTGTTTTTT
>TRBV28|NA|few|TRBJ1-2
CASNGHTIPPGYTF
TGTGCCAGCAATGGACACACCATACCACCTGGCTACACCTTC
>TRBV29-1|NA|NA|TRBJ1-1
CSVREGRSNTEAFF
TGCAGCGTCAGAGAAGGCAGGTCGAACACTGAAGCTTTCTTT
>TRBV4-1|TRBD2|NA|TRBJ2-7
CASSLGTSGNSYEQYF
TGCGCCAGCAGCCTCGGGACTAGCGGGAACTCCTACGAGCAGTACTTC
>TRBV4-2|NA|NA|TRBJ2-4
CASSQGSDSVNIQYF
TGTGCCAGCAGCCAAGGATCGGACAGCGTAAACATTCAGTACTTC
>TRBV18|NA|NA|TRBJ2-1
CASSPYGQGGNEQFF
TGTGCCAGCTCACCATATGGGCAGGGGGGTAATGAGCAGTTCTTC
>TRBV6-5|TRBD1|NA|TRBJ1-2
CASQAGGEINGYTF
TGTGCCAGCCAGGCAGGGGGCGAGATAAATGGCTACACCTTC
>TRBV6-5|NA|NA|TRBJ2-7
CASSYGGASDREQYF
TGTGCCAGCAGTTACGGGGGGGCCTCCGATCGAGAGCAGTACTTC
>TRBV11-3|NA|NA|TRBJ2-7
CASSLFPGDSYEQYF
TGTGCCAGCAGCTTATTCCCGGGGGATTCCTACGAGCAGTACTTC
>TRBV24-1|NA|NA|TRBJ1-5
CATSESDSINQPQHF
TGTGCCACCAGTGAGTCCGACTCGATCAATCAGCCCCAGCATTTT
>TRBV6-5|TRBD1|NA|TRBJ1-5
CASRETGDQPQHF
TGTGCCAGCAGAGAGACAGGGGATCAGCCCCAGCATTTT
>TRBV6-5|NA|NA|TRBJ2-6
CASNSGSAGANVLTF
TGTGCCAGCAACAGTGGTAGTGCGGGGGCCAACGTCCTGACTTTC
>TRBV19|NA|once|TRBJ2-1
CASSTQGGTYNEQFF
TGTGCCAGTTCAACGCAGGGTGGCACCTACAATGAGCAGTTCTTC
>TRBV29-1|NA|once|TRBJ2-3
CSVEGGGLSTDTQYF
TGCAGCGTTGAAGGGGGGGGCCTCAGCACAGATACGCAGTATTTT
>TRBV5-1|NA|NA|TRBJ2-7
CASSLRATAYEQYF
TGCGCCAGCAGCTTGAGAGCCACAGCCTACGAGCAGTACTTC
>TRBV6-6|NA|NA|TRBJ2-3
CASSYSPSQDTQYF
TGTGCCAGCAGTTATTCCCCTAGTCAAGATACGCAGTATTTT
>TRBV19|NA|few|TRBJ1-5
CATKDQGFSNQPQHF
TGTGCCACGAAGGACCAGGGGTTTAGCAATCAGCCCCAGCATTTT
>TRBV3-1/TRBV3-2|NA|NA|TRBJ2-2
CASSQDWNTGELFF
TGTGCCAGCAGCCAAGACTGGAACACCGGGGAGCTGTTTTTT
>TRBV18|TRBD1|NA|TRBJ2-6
CASSQTGPNGGANVLTF
TGTGCCAGCTCGCAGACAGGGCCCAATGGTGGGGCCAACGTCCTGACTTTC
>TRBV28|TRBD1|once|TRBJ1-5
CASRGDRAPNQPQHF
TGTGCCAGCAGGGGGGACAGGGCGCCCAATCAGCCCCAGCATTTT
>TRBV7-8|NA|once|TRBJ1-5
CASSLEGLINQPQHF
TGTGCCAGCAGCTTAGAAGGACTGATCAATCAGCCCCAGCATTTT
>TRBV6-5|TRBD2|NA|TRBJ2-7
CASSYSSGRAGNEQYF
TGTGCCAGCAGTTACTCGAGCGGGAGGGCCGGGAACGAGCAGTACTTC
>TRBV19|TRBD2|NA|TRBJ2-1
CASRKRERNEQFF
TGTGCCAGTAGAAAGCGGGAGAGGAATGAGCAGTTCTTC
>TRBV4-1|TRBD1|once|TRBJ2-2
CASRVGTGNPGELFF
TGCGCCAGCAGGGTCGGGACAGGGAATCCCGGGGAGCTGTTTTTT
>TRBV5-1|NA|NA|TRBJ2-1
CASSLGGSYNEQFF
TGCGCCAGCAGCCTCGGGGGCTCCTACAATGAGCAGTTCTTC
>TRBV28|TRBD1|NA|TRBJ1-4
CASSPEQGVGEKLFF
TGTGCCAGCAGCCCTGAGCAGGGGGTAGGAGAAAAACTGTTTTTT
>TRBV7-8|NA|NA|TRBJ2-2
CASSLESGYTGELFF
TGTGCCAGCAGCTTAGAGTCGGGGTACACCGGGGAGCTGTTTTTT
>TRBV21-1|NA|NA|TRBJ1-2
CASSNPSGTRYNYGYTF
TGTGCCAGCAGCAATCCATCAGGCACCCGCTATAACTATGGCTACACCTTC
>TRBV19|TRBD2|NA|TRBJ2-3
CASSPTSGVITDTQYF
TGTGCCAGTAGCCCGACTAGCGGCGTAATCACAGATACGCAGTATTTT
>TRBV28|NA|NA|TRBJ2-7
CASSLTGTTSYEQYF
TGTGCCAGCAGTTTAACAGGGACTACCTCCTACGAGCAGTACTTC
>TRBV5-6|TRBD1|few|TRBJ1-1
CASSSGQLREAFF
TGTGCCAGCAGCTCGGGACAGCTAAGGGAAGCTTTCTTT
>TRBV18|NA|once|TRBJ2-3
CASSPDTNTDTQYF
TGTGCCAGCTCACCAGACACCAACACAGATACGCAGTATTTT
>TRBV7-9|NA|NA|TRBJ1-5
CASSLEGQLSNQPQHF
TGTGCCAGCAGCTTAGAGGGGCAACTTAGCAATCAGCCCCAGCATTTT